These 28 T cell receptor beta chains originate from one sample sequenced in a study of cytomegalovirus exposure and HLA in healthy donors. Vbeta (60) and Jbeta (13) primers were used in the PCR. TCRdb keeps only in-frame clones here, not all; method: immunoSEQ multiplex PCR. Among tens of thousands of clones listed, around 78% were seen once. Source material: PBMCs. Receptor source: a man under 40 in good health and CMV-seronegative.

This rearrangement joins TRBV5-1 to TRBJ1-4; D perhaps matches TRBD1 (5 bases). V lost 7 bases and J 3 bases, leaving 10 bases between the germline ends. There are 13 residues in the CDR3. Germline V gene sequence: CDR1 SGHRS, CDR2 YFSETQ. The CDR3 loop is CASAQGPNEKLFF. In DNA form, the CDR3 reads TGCGCCAGCGCCCAGGGCCCTAATGAAAAACTGTTTTTT.

The V and J genes are TRBV7-9 and TRBJ2-2; 8 bases are a match to TRBD2. This CDR3 has 14 amino acids. Looked up from germline, CDR1 is SEHNR and CDR2 is FQNEAQ (reference sequence). After removal of 10 bases from V and 6 bases from J, the junction contained 10 bases not matched to a gene. This CDR3 is CAKSGSVVAGELFF. The CDR3 DNA reads TGTGCCAAGAGCGGGAGCGTGGTGGCCGGGGAGCTGTTTTTT.

The gene calls are TRBV7-2 and TRBJ1-2; D might be TRBD1 (6 bases). Germline V gene sequence: CDR1 SGHTA, CDR2 FQGNSA. This CDR3 spans 14 amino acids. The germline V and J ends were trimmed by 0 bases and 4 bases, with 9 bases remaining between them. CDR3: CASSLAQTGYGYTF. The DNA for the CDR3 is TGTGCCAGCAGCTTAGCACAGACAGGCTATGGCTACACCTTC.

The chain uses TRBV9 and TRBJ2-5, with 8 bases identical to TRBD2. The germline gives CDR1 SGDLS, CDR2 YYNGEE. Trimming at V came to 4 bases and at J to 2 bases, leaving 13 bases not matched to a gene. The CDR3 contains 17 residues. The CDR3 bases are TGTGCCAGCAGCACCCACCAGTTGTTAGCGGGACAAGAGACCCAGTACTTC. Translated: CASSTHQLLAGQETQYF.

The gene calls are TRBV6-1 and TRBJ1-2; D gene ambiguous. Per germline, CDR1 MNHNS and CDR2 SASEGT. V lost 2 bases, J lost 3 bases, and 13 bases lay in between. This CDR3 is 15 amino acids long. The CDR3 is CASSEIQTLDYGYTF. CDR3 nucleotides: TGTGCCAGCAGTGAAATCCAGACTTTGGACTATGGCTACACCTTC.

The chain couples TRBV6-5 to TRBJ2-5; D gene uncertain. The CDR3 has 13 amino acids. Germline loops: CDR1 MNHEY, CDR2 SVGAGI. V was cut by 4 bases and J by 4 bases, with 10 bases left in between. The DNA of the CDR3 is TGTGCCAGCAGTTTCGCCCTCGGAGAGACCCAGTACTTC. Its protein product is CASSFALGETQYF.

The chain recombines TRBV28 with TRBJ1-1; 7 nucleotides agree with TRBD1. The germline CDR1 and CDR2 sequences are MDHEN and SYDVKM. The CDR3 runs to 12 residues. The J segment lost 3 bases and the V segment lost 11 bases, leaving 6 bases of the junction unmatched. Here the CDR3 reads CAARQGHTEAFF. In DNA, the CDR3 is TGTGCCGCAAGACAGGGCCACACTGAAGCTTTCTTT.

This rearrangement joins TRBV7-9 to TRBJ2-7, with D unclear. The germline V and J ends were trimmed by 5 bases and 0 bases, with 8 bases remaining between them. The CDR3 covers 13 residues. From germline, CDR1 is SEHNR and CDR2 FQNEAQ (reference sequence). The CDR3 nucleotides read TGTGCCAGCAGCACCGGTTTCTCCTACGAGCAGTACTTC. This encodes CASSTGFSYEQYF.

The chain is built from TRBV14 and TRBJ1-2; D is perhaps TRBD1 (6 bases). Trimming left V 4 bases short and J 7 bases short, with 16 bases between. Germline V gene sequence: CDR1 SGHDN, CDR2 FVKESK. The length of the CDR3 is 14 residues. CDR3 in DNA: TGTGCCAGCAGCCGGATACAGGGTACGGGTGGCTACACCTTC. Translating gives CASSRIQGTGGYTF.

The rearrangement links TRBV5-1 to TRBJ1-2, with 10 bases identical to TRBD1. Germline-derived CDR1 and CDR2 are SGHRS and YFSETQ. Trimming at V came to 2 bases and at J to 8 bases, leaving 6 bases not matched to a gene. The CDR3 extends over 14 amino acids. The CDR3 sequence: CASSFDLDRGGYTF. CDR3 nucleotides: TGCGCCAGCAGCTTTGATCTGGACAGGGGGGGCTACACCTTC.

The chain couples TRBV19 to TRBJ1-2; perhaps TRBD1 as D (6 bases). Germline V CDR1 and CDR2: LNHDA, SQIVND (reference sequence). Deletions cut 5 bases from V and 10 bases from J, with 14 bases between. There are 12 residues in the CDR3. CDR3 protein: CASSARQDIYTF. As DNA, the CDR3 is TGTGCCAGTAGTGCCCGACAGGACATCTACACCTTC. The whole variable domain, remainder taken from reference TRBV19 and TRBJ1-2, is DGGITQSPKYLFRKEGQNVTLSCEQNLNHDAMYWYRQDPGQGLRLIYYSQIVNDFQKGDIAEGYSVSREKKESFPLTVTSAQKNPTAFYLCASSARQDIYTFGSGTRLTVV.

CDR3 region: CASSLDREGNSPLHF. The CDR3 nucleotides are TGTGCCAGCAGTCTCGACAGGGAAGGCAATTCACCCCTCCACTTT. The V gene is TRBV2, the J gene TRBJ1-6, with TRBD1 matching over 7 bases. This CDR3 has 15 amino acids. With 5 bases clipped from V and 7 bases from J, the junction kept 8 bases outside the gene matches. Germline assignment: CDR1 SNHLY and CDR2 FYNNEI.

The J gene is TRBJ1-1, the V gene TRBV6-5; D gene uncertain. Germline V gene sequence: CDR1 MNHEY, CDR2 SVGAGI. The V and J ends lost 0 bases and 0 bases respectively, with 8 bases between them. This CDR3 has 15 residues. CDR3 loop: CASSYSPGLNTEAFF. In DNA form, the CDR3 reads TGTGCCAGCAGTTACTCGCCAGGCTTGAACACTGAAGCTTTCTTT.

V and J are TRBV7-9 and TRBJ2-1; TRBD2 matches 13 bases. CDR3 length: 17 residues. The V gene end was trimmed by 1 base and the J gene end by 0 bases; junction bases not matched to a gene: 0. Germline V gives CDR1 SEHNR, CDR2 FQNEAQ (reference sequence). CDR3 region: CASSLGLAGGSYNEQFF. The DNA of the CDR3 is TGTGCCAGCAGCTTAGGACTAGCGGGAGGCTCCTACAATGAGCAGTTCTTC.

This clone was counted a few times. The chain employs TRBV10-1 and TRBJ2-7; D call uncertain. The CDR3 sequence is 11 residues long. Trimming shortened V by 7 bases and J by 7 bases, and 11 bases separated the two germline ends. The germline CDR1 and CDR2 sequences are WNHNN and SYGVQD (reference sequence). CDR3 loop: CASNLAREQYV. The CDR3 DNA follows: TGCGCCAGCAATTTAGCTAGGGAGCAGTACGTC.

This clone was counted only a few times. In the same sample, other DNA sequences code for this CDR3. The chain uses TRBV6-6 and TRBJ2-3; D ambiguous. CDR1 and CDR2 (germline): MNHNY, SVGAGI (reference sequence). The CDR3 covers 13 residues. Trimming removed 0 bases from V and 4 bases from J, with 5 bases in between. The CDR3 reads CASSYSSADTQYF. In DNA form, the CDR3 reads TGTGCCAGCAGTTACTCTTCGGCAGATACGCAGTATTTT.

This clone was found a few times. This chain uses TRBV6-1 with TRBJ2-7, with D tentatively TRBD2 (5 bases). V dropped 7 bases and J dropped 1 base, with 11 bases sitting between them. Per germline, CDR1 MNHNS and CDR2 SASEGT. The CDR3 runs 13 residues. The CDR3 nucleotides are TGTGCCAGCATGGGAGCGGCATCCTACGAGCAGTACGTC. Its translation is CASMGAASYEQYV.

The rearrangement uses TRBV19 and TRBJ1-3; D uncertain. The germline CDR1 and CDR2 sequences are LNHDA and SQIVND (reference sequence). V gave up 7 bases and J gave up 0 bases, with 7 bases separating them. The CDR3 spans 13 residues. The CDR3 here is CASTQFSGNTIYF. The CDR3 nucleotides are TGTGCCAGTACCCAATTCTCTGGAAACACCATATATTTT.

The chain employs TRBV2 and TRBJ2-7; 7 positions match TRBD1. CDR3 length equals 16 residues. Germline assignment: CDR1 SNHLY and CDR2 FYNNEI. The CDR3 sequence: CASSDPGQTISYELDV. The CDR3 DNA is TGTGCCAGCAGTGATCCGGGACAGACCATCTCCTACGAGCTGGACGTC.

This clone has just one count. The rearrangement links TRBV11-2 to TRBJ1-1, with 9 bases that match TRBD1. The V and J ends lost 1 base and 6 bases, in that order; junction bases with no gene match: 6. This CDR3 is 15 amino acids long. CDR1 and CDR2 (germline): SGHAT, FQNNGV. This CDR3 is CASSLATGGEPEAFF. CDR3 DNA sequence: TGTGCCAGCAGCTTAGCGACAGGGGGAGAGCCTGAAGCTTTCTTT.

V usage is TRBV7-9 and J usage is TRBJ1-2, with 7 bases matching TRBD1. The CDR3 is 15 residues long. V was clipped by 5 bases and J by 6 bases; unmatched bases: 12. Germline CDR1 and CDR2: SEHNR and FQNEAQ (reference sequence). Written as DNA, the CDR3 is TGTGCCAGCAGCCTAGGGACAGTAGCGTCGGATGGCTACACCTTC. Amino acid sequence: CASSLGTVASDGYTF.

The chain recombines TRBV6-5 with TRBJ1-6, with TRBD1 matching 8 bases. Germline lookup yields CDR1 MNHEY and CDR2 SVGAGI. CDR3 size: 16 residues. Trimming took 0 bases from V and 8 from J; bases not matched to a gene: 6. CDR3 DNA: TGTGCCAGCAGTTACTCGATCACAGGGGGTGATTCACCCCTCCACTTT. Amino acid sequence: CASSYSITGGDSPLHF.

This chain joins TRBV20-1 and TRBJ1-2, with a weak D call TRBD1 (5 bases). Trimming removed 4 bases at V and 6 bases at J, with 9 bases between. This CDR3 spans 11 amino acids. CDR1 is DFQATT, CDR2 SNEGSKA, per germline (reference sequence). In DNA form, the CDR3 reads TGCAGTGCTATTGGGGGGGATGGCTACACCTTC. This translates into CSAIGGDGYTF.

This clone came up once. V and J are TRBV7-2 and TRBJ1-5; D gene unclear. V was clipped by 5 bases and J by 9 bases, with 11 bases between them. Germline V CDR1 and CDR2: SGHTA, FQGNSA. The CDR3 is 12 amino acids. The CDR3 reads CASSPVGGPQHF. In DNA, the CDR3 is TGTGCCAGCAGCCCCGTTGGCGGGCCCCAGCATTTT. Complete variable domain (other parts from reference TRBV7-2 and TRBJ1-5): GAGVSQSPSNKVTEKGKDVELRCDPISGHTALYWYRQSLGQGLEFLIYFQGNSAPDKSGLPSDRFSAERTGGSVSTLTIQRTQQEDSAVYLCASSPVGGPQHFGDGTRLSIL.

This sequence joins TRBV15 and TRBJ2-7; 11 nucleotides line up with TRBD2. This CDR3 spans 18 amino acids. The germline V gene has CDR1 LNHNV and CDR2 YYDKDF (reference sequence). Trimming at V came to 3 bases and at J to 7 bases, leaving 17 bases not matched to a gene. The CDR3 region has the DNA TGTGCCACCAGCAGGTCCATCTCCGTACTAGCGGGAGCTGGGGAGCAGTACGTC. This gives the protein CATSRSISVLAGAGEQYV.

The count of this clone is one. The chain uses TRBV11-2 and TRBJ2-3, with a weak D call TRBD1 (7 bases). V was shortened by 0 bases and J by 1 base, with 14 bases between the two germline ends. This CDR3 has 17 amino acids. Germline V lookup: CDR1 SGHAT, CDR2 FQNNGV. The CDR3 DNA follows: TGTGCCAGCAGCTTAGATTGGAGGGACAGCGGCACAGATACGCAGTATTTT. Translation gives CASSLDWRDSGTDTQYF.

V is TRBV5-5 and J is TRBJ1-5; D gene ambiguous. The V gene lost 1 base and the J gene lost 5 bases, with 10 bases spanning the gap. Looked up from germline, CDR1 is SGHKS and CDR2 is YYEKEE (reference sequence). This CDR3 is 14 amino acids long. CDR3 protein: CASSLRQRDQPQHF. The CDR3 nucleotides are TGTGCCAGCAGCTTGAGGCAGCGGGATCAGCCCCAGCATTTT.

The chain has TRBV7-9 and TRBJ2-3; TRBD1 matches 7 bases. Germline-derived CDR1 and CDR2 are SEHNR and FQNEAQ (reference sequence). There are 15 residues in the CDR3. V gave up 5 bases and J gave up 2 bases; unmatched junction bases: 7. CDR3 in DNA: TGTGCCAGCAGCCCCCCCGGGACAGCCACAGATACGCAGTATTTT. Translating gives CASSPPGTATDTQYF.